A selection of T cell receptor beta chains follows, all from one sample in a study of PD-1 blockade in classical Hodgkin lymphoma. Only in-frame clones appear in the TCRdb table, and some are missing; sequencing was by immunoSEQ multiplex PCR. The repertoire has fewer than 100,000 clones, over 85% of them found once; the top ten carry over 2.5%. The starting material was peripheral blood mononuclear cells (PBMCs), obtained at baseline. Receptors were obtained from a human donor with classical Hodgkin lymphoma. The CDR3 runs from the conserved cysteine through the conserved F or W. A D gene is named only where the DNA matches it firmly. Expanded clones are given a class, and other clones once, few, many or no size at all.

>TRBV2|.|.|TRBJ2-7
TGTGCCAGCACGGGGTTGGAGCAGTACTTC
CASTGLEQYF
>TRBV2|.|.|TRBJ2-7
TGTGCCAGCAGAGACTCCGGGACCCACAGGTTC
CASRDSGTHRF
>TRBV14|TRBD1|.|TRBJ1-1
TGTGCCAGCAGCCACCGAAGGGGACAGGCCGACAGCATGAACACTGAAGCTTTCTTT
CASSHRRGQADSMNTEAFF
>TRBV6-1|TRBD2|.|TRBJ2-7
TGTGCCAGCAGTGACCGACTAGCGGGAGACTTC
CASSDRLAGDF
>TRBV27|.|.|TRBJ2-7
TGTGCCAGCAGTTTACTTCGGTCCTACGAGCAGTACTTC
CASSLLRSYEQYF
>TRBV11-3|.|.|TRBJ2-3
TGTGCCAGCAGCATCAATCGGCCGGACGGGGCGCAGTATTTT
CASSINRPDGAQYF
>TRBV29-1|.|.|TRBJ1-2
TGCAGCGTTGAGCCTAACTATGGCTACACCTTC
CSVEPNYGYTF
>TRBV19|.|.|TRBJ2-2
TGTGCCAGTAGTATAAGCATCGGGACCCCCGGGGAGCTGTTTTTT
CASSISIGTPGELFF
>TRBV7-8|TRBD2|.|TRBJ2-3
TGTGCCAGCAGCTTTCCCGGGACTAGTAACACAGATACGCAGTATTTT
CASSFPGTSNTDTQYF
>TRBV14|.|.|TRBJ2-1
TGTGCCAGCAGCAGGTATCGAAAATACAATGAGCAGTTCTTC
CASSRYRKYNEQFF
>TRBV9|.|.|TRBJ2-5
TGTGCCAGCAGCGTAGGGGATAGAAGAGAGACCCAGTACTTC
CASSVGDRRETQYF
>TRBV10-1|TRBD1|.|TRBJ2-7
TGCGCCAGCAGTGAGTCCGGGACAGGGGACGAGCAGTACTTC
CASSESGTGDEQYF
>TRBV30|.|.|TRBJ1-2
TGTGCCTGGAGTACGCTCCAGGGACAAAGAGGCTACACCTTC
CAWSTLQGQRGYTF
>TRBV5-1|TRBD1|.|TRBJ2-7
TGCGCCAGCCGGAGACAGGGGCACGACGAGCAGTACTTC
CASRRQGHDEQYF
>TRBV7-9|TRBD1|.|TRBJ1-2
TGTGCCAGCAACTCTCAGGGGGCGACTGGCTACACCTTC
CASNSQGATGYTF
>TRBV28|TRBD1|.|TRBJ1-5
TGTGGGACAGGGGATCTTCCCCAGCATTTT
CGTGDLPQHF
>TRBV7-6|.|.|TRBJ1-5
TGTGCCAGCAGCTTATTCCCGGATCAGCCCCAGCATTTT
CASSLFPDQPQHF
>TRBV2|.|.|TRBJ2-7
TGTGCCAGCACTCGGAACGAGCAGTACTTC
CASTRNEQYF
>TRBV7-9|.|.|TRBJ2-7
TGTGCCAGCAGCTCGACCACCTCCTACGAGCAGTACTTC
CASSSTTSYEQYF
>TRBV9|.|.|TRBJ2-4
TGTGCCAGCAGCCCTCACTCCTCGATAGCCAAAAACATTCAGTACTTC
CASSPHSSIAKNIQYF
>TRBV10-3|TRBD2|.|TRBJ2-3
TGTGCCATCGAGCCGGGACTAGCGGGAGAGGGTACGCAGTATTTT
CAIEPGLAGEGTQYF
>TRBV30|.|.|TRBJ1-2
TGTGCCTGGAGTATCGGGGAATCGTTCGGCTACACCTTC
CAWSIGESFGYTF
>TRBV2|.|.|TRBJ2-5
TGTGCCAGCAGTGTGTCCGGAGGTCAAGAGACCCAGTACTTC
CASSVSGGQETQYF
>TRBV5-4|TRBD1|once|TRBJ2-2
TGTGCCAGCAGCTTCCTACAGGGGTACGGGGAGCTGTTTTTT
CASSFLQGYGELFF
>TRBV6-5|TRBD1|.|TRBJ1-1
TGTGCCAGCAGTCGCGCACCACAGGGGGGGATTGAAGCTTTCTTT
CASSRAPQGGIEAFF
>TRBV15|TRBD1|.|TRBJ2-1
TGTGCCACCAGCAGAGTGGGACAGGGGATTGATGAGCAGTTCTTC
CATSRVGQGIDEQFF
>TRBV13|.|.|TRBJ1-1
TGTGCCACCATTAGGGGTCCAACTGAAGCTTTCTTT
CATIRGPTEAFF
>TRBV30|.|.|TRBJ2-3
TGTGCCTGGAGTGACAGCCACGGGACACCTCCGAGCACAGATACGCAGTATTTT
CAWSDSHGTPPSTDTQYF
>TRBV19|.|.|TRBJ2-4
TGTGCCAGTAGTATCATGGAGGCGGCTTTAGCCAAAAACATTCAGTACTTC
CASSIMEAALAKNIQYF
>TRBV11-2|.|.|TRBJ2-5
TGTGCCAGCAGCGGTAAGATTCGCCAAGAGACCCAGTACTTC
CASSGKIRQETQYF
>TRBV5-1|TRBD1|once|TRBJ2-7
TGCGCCAGCAGCTTGGTTGCCGACAGGGCCTACGAGCAGTACTTC
CASSLVADRAYEQYF
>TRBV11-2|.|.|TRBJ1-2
TGTGCCAGCAGCTCCCTCCGGGACTCCCTGAGGGGCTACACCTTC
CASSSLRDSLRGYTF
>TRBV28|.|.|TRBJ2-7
.
CASSWGLGAVEYF
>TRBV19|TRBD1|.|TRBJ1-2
TGTGCCAGTAGTATAGGGGGACAGGGGTCCCCCTATGGCTACACCTTC
CASSIGGQGSPYGYTF
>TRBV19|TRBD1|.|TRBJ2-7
TGTGCCAGTAGTATCGGGACAGGGGCTTGGTACGAGCAGTACTTC
CASSIGTGAWYEQYF
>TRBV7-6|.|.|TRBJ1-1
TGTGCCAGCAGCTGGGACTCGAACACTGAAGCTTTCTTT
CASSWDSNTEAFF
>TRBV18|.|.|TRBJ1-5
TGTGCCAGCTCAGATAGGGAGGTCCAGCCCCAGCATTTT
CASSDREVQPQHF